This TCR beta chain is from a study of Tregs in tolerant kidney transplant recipients. Germline V gene data show CDR1 as SEHNR and CDR2 as FQNEAQ (reference sequence). Trimming cost V 4 bases and J 4 bases, with 20 bases left between them. The CDR3 totals 17 residues. Study-wide results and limits: For some patients, primers changed over time, blocking nucleotide-level comparison. Validation in larger populations is needed because few patients were studied.

Using immunoSEQ multiplex PCR, the repertoire was profiled, and TCRdb retains in-frame clones only, with some absent. The sample records about 5,600 clones, around 87% being singletons. Details on this clone: Its specificity is unknown.

This TCR derives from a human patient who received a combined kidney and bone marrow transplant. The sequencing used Tregs from blood cultured with allogeneic cells, collected before the transplant. The chain links TRBV7-9 to TRBJ1-3; D unresolved. The CDR3: CASSSARWQDSGNTIYF. The CDR3 DNA sequence: TGTGCCAGCAGCTCCGCCCGGTGGCAGGACTCAGGAAACACCATATATTTT.